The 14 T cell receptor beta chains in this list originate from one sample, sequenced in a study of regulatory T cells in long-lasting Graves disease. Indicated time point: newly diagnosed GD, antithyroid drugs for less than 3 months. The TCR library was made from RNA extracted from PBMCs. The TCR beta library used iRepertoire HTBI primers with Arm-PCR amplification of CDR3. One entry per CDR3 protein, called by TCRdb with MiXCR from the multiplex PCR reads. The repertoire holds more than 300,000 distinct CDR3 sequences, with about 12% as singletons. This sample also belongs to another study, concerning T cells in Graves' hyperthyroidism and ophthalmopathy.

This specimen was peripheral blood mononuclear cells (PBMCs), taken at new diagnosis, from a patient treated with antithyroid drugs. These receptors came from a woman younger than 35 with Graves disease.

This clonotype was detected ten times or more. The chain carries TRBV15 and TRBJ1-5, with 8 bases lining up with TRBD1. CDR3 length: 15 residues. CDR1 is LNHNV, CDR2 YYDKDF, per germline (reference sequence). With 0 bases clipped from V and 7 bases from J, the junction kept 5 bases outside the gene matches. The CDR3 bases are TGTGCCACCAGCAGAGATTCGGACAGGGTACAGCCCCAGCATTTT. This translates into CATSRDSDRVQPQHF.

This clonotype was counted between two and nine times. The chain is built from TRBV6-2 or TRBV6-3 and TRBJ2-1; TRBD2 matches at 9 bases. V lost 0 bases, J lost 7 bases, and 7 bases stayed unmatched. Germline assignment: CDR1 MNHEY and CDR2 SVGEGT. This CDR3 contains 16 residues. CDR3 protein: CASSYSSREGWNEQFF. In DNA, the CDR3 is TGTGCCAGCAGTTACTCGTCGCGGGAGGGATGGAATGAGCAGTTCTTC.

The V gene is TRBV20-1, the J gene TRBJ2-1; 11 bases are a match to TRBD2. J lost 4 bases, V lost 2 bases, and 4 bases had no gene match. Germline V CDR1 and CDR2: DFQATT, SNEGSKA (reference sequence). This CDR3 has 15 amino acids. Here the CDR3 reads CSARTTSGVYNEQFF. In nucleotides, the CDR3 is TGCAGTGCTAGAACGACTAGCGGGGTTTACAATGAGCAGTTCTTC.

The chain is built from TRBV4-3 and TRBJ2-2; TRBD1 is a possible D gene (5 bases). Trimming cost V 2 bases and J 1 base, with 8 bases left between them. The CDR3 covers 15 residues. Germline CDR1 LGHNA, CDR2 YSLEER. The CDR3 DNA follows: TGCGCCAGCAGCCAAAATACAGGGAACACCGGGGAGCTGTTTTTT. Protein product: CASSQNTGNTGELFF.

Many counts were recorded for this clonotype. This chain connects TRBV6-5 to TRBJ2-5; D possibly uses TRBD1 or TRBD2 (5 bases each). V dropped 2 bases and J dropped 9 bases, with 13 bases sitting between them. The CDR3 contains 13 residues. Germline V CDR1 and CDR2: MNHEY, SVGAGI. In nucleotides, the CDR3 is TGTGCCAGCAGTTACCCAGGTCGAGGGGCCCAGTACTTC. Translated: CASSYPGRGAQYF.

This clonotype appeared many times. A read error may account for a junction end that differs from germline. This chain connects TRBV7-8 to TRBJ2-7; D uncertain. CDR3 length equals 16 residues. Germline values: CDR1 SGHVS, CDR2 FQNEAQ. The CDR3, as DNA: TGTGCCAGCAGCTTATCTAGTCAGCAGACTTTCTACGGGCAGTACTTC. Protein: CASSLSSQQTFYGQYF.

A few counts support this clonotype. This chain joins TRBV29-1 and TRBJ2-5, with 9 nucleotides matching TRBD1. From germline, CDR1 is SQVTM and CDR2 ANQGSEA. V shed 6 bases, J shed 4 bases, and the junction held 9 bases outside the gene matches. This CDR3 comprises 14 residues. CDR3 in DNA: TGCAGCGTCGGGGGACAGGGAGAATTAGAGACCCAGTACTTC. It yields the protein CSVGGQGELETQYF.

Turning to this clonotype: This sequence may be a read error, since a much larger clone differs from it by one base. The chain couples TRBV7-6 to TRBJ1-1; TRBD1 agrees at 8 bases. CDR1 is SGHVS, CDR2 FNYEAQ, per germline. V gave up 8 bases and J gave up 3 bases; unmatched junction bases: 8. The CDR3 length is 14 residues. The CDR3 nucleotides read TGTGCCAGCGGCCCCCGGACAGGGTACACTGAAGCTTTCTTT. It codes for CASGPRTGYTEAFF.

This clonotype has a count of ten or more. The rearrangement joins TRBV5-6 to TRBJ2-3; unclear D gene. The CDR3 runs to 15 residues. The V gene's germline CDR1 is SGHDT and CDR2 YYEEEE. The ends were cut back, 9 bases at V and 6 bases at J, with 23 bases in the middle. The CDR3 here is CATEPSRNLGDTQYF. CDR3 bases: TGTGCCACCGAACCTTCTAGGAACCTGGGGGATACGCAGTATTTT.

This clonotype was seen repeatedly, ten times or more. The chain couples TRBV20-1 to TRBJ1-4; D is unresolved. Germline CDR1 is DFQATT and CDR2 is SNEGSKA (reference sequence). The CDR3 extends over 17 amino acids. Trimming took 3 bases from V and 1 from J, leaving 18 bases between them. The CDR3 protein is CSASSISARGTNEKLFF. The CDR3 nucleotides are TGCAGTGCTAGTAGCATATCGGCCCGCGGAACTAATGAAAAACTGTTTTTT.

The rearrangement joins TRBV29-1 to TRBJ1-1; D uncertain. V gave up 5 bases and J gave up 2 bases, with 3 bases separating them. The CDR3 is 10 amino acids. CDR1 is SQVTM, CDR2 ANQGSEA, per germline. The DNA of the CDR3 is TGCAGCGTTCAAAACACTGAAGCTTTCTTT. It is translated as CSVQNTEAFF.

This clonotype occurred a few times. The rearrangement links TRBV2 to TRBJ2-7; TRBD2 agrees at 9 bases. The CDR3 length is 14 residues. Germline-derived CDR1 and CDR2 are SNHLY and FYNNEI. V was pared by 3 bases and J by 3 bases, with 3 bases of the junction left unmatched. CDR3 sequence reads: CASSEGSGGYEQYV. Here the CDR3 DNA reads TGTGCCAGCAGTGAGGGTAGCGGGGGCTACGAGCAGTACGTC.

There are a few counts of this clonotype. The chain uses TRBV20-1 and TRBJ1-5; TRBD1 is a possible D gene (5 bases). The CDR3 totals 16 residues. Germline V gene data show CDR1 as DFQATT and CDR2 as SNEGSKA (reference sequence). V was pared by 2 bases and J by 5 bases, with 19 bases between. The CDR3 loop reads CSARRTGTGRDQPQHF. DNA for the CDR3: TGCAGTGCTAGAAGAACAGGTACCGGCAGAGATCAGCCCCAGCATTTT.

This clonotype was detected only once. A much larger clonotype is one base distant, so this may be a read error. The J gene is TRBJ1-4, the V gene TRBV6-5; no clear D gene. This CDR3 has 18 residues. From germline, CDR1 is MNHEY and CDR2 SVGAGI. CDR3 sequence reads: CASSYSQQSFRTNEELFF. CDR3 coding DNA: TGTGCCAGCAGTTACTCGCAGCAGTCCTTTCGGACTAATGAAGAACTGTTTTTT.